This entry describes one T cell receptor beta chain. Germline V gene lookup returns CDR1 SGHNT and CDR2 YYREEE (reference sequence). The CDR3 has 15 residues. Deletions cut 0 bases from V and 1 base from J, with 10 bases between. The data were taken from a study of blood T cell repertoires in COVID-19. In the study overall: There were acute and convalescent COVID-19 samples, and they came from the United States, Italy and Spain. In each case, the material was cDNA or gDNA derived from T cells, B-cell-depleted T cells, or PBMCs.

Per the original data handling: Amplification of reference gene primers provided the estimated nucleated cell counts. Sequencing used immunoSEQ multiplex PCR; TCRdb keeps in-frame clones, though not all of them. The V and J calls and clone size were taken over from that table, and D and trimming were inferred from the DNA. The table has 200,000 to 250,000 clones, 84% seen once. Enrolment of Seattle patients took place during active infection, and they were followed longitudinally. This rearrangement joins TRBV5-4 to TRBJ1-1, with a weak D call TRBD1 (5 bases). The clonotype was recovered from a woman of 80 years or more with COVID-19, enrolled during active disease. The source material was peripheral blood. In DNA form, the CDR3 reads TGTGCCAGCAGCTTGGAGCAGGGTTGGAACACTGAAGCTTTCTTT. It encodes CASSLEQGWNTEAFF.